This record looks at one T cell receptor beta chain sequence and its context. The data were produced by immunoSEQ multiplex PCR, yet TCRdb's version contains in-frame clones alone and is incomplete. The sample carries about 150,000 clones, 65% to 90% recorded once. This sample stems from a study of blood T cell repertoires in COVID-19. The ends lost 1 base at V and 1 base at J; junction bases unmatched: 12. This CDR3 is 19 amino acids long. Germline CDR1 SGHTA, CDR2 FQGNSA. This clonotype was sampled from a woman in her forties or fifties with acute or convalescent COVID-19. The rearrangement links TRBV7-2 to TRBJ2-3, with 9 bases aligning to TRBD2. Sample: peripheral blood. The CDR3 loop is CASSLGLLAGLWGTDTQYF. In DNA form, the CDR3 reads TGTGCCAGCAGCTTAGGGTTACTAGCGGGCCTGTGGGGCACAGATACGCAGTATTTT.